The 23 T cell receptor beta chains in this list originate from one sample, sequenced in a study of T-cell reconstitution after alpha-beta-depleted transplantation in children. This sample's TCRbeta library carried unique molecular identifier barcodes. TCRdb reprocessed the PCR reads with MiXCR, giving one entry per CDR3 protein. Among around 490,000 distinct CDR3 sequences listed, about an eighth were seen once. This material consisted of PBMCs, mostly from graft donor cells, taken 180 days after TCRalphabeta/CD19-depleted stem cell transplant. These receptors all stem from a female patient aged 2-9 years who had a stem cell transplant for aplastic anemia, so the T cells may come from the graft donor.

This clonotype was observed many times. The V call is TRBV29-1, the J call TRBJ2-1; 8 nucleotides match TRBD1. V dropped 7 bases and J dropped 6; count of bases not matched to a gene: 2. Germline CDR1 and CDR2: SQVTM and ANQGSEA. The CDR3 loop spans 11 amino acids. Here the CDR3 reads CSGDRLNEQFF. The CDR3 DNA is TGCAGCGGGGACAGGCTCAATGAGCAGTTCTTC.

This clonotype has only a few counts. The chain combines TRBV12-3 or TRBV12-4 with TRBJ2-1; weak D call: TRBD1 (5 bases). The CDR3 covers 11 residues. Trimming stripped 6 bases from V and 15 bases from J, with 15 bases between. CDR3: CASRGSRVAFF. In DNA, the CDR3 is TGTGCCAGCAGGGGATCCAGGGTTGCGTTCTTC.

This clonotype was counted only a few times. The V call is TRBV18, the J call TRBJ1-1; D not certain. The CDR3 contains 14 residues. Germline loops: CDR1 KGHSH, CDR2 LQKENI. With 0 bases removed from V and 2 bases from J, the gap between germline ends came to 7 bases. In nucleotides, the CDR3 is TGTGCCAGCTCACCACCGAGGCAAAACACTGAAGCTTTCTTT. Its translation: CASSPPRQNTEAFF.

This clonotype was counted at least ten times. The chain is built from TRBV7-9 and TRBJ2-2; D is possibly TRBD2 (5 bases). V was trimmed by 1 base and J by 3 bases, leaving 9 bases between them. The germline V gene encodes CDR1 SEHNR and CDR2 FQNEAQ (reference sequence). The CDR3 is made up of 15 amino acids. DNA of the CDR3: TGTGCCAGCAGCTTAGTCGGACTGGACACCGGGGAGCTGTTTTTT. Amino acids: CASSLVGLDTGELFF.

Only a few counts were recorded for this clonotype. The V gene is TRBV5-5, the J gene TRBJ1-6; no firm D call. Germline loops: CDR1 SGHKS, CDR2 YYEKEE (reference sequence). This CDR3 is 14 amino acids long. Trimming removed 2 bases at V and 4 bases at J, with 7 bases between. The CDR3: CASSFFLYNSPLHF. In nucleotides, the CDR3 is TGTGCCAGCAGCTTTTTCCTTTATAATTCACCCCTCCACTTT.

This rearrangement joins TRBV7-2 to TRBJ2-3; D call uncertain. Trimming left V 6 bases short and J 0 bases short, with 7 bases between. The CDR3 runs 13 residues. Per germline, CDR1 SGHTA and CDR2 FQGNSA. CDR3 loop: CASRPPSTDTQYF. DNA of the CDR3: TGTGCCAGCAGACCCCCTAGCACAGATACGCAGTATTTT.

The V gene is TRBV5-1, the J gene TRBJ2-2; TRBD2 is a possible D gene (5 bases). Germline CDR1 and CDR2: SGHRS and YFSETQ. This CDR3 region has 17 residues. The V end was cut by 4 bases, the J end by 4 bases, with 20 bases between. CDR3 amino acids: CASSPPRTAGITGELFF. CDR3 bases: TGCGCCAGCAGCCCCCCGAGGACTGCCGGGATCACCGGGGAGCTGTTTTTT.

The chain couples TRBV4-3 to TRBJ2-2; D is undetermined. Germline-derived CDR1 and CDR2 are LGHNA and YSLEER. Trimming removed 5 bases from V and 6 bases from J, with 16 bases in between. The CDR3 consists of 15 residues. The CDR3 region has the DNA TGCGCCAGCAGCTTAAGCGCTTCGGTTTCCGGGGAGCTGTTTTTT. This codes for CASSLSASVSGELFF.

This chain uses TRBV6-1 with TRBJ1-6; weak D call: TRBD1 (5 bases). CDR1 is MNHNS, CDR2 SASEGT, per germline. The CDR3 covers 15 residues. V was cut by 6 bases and J by 9 bases, with 18 bases left in between. CDR3: CASRKPQGAGSPLHF. The CDR3 coding sequence is TGTGCCAGCAGAAAACCCCAAGGGGCCGGTTCACCCCTCCACTTT.

This chain connects TRBV27 to TRBJ2-5; D is perhaps TRBD1 (7 bases). Germline lookup yields CDR1 MNHEY and CDR2 SMNVEV (reference sequence). V gave up 6 bases and J gave up 5 bases, with 16 bases separating them. The CDR3 has 14 residues. The CDR3 here is CASRGGQFRETQYF. DNA of the CDR3: TGTGCCAGCAGGGGGGGACAGTTTCGGGAGACCCAGTACTTC.

This clonotype has more than one count but fewer than ten. V and J are TRBV15 and TRBJ2-7; 7 bases are a match to TRBD2. The trim removed 1 base at V and 3 bases at J, leaving 9 bases unmatched. Germline CDR1 LNHNV, CDR2 YYDKDF (reference sequence). The CDR3 is made up of 16 amino acids. Here the CDR3 reads CATSRAPRDYLYEQYF. In DNA, the CDR3 is TGTGCCACCAGCAGAGCTCCCCGGGACTACCTCTACGAGCAGTACTTC. The variable domain in full, with the rest retrieved from reference TRBV15 and TRBJ2-7, is DAMVIQNPRYQVTQFGKPVTLSCSQTLNHNVMYWYQQKSSQAPKLLFHYYDKDFNNEADTPDNFQSRRPNTSFCFLDIRSPGLGDTAMYLCATSRAPRDYLYEQYFGPGTRLTVT.

This clonotype was seen a few times. The chain uses TRBV6-8 and TRBJ1-2, with TRBD1 identical over 8 bases. V dropped 4 bases and J dropped 6; count of bases not matched to a gene: 7. The CDR3 loop spans 14 amino acids. Germline values: CDR1 MNHGY, CDR2 SAAAGT. DNA of the CDR3: TGTGCCAGCAGTTTCCAGACAGGGGAGGATGGCTACACCTTC. Its protein product is CASSFQTGEDGYTF.

This clonotype has a handful of counts. This sequence joins TRBV28 and TRBJ2-2; D may match TRBD1 or TRBD2 (5 bases each). Trimming left V 4 bases short and J 0 bases short, with 12 bases between. The CDR3 loop spans 16 amino acids. Germline loops: CDR1 MDHEN, CDR2 SYDVKM. This CDR3 reads CASSSRDGSNTGELFF. The CDR3 DNA is TGTGCCAGCAGTTCCAGGGACGGTTCGAACACCGGGGAGCTGTTTTTT.

V and J are TRBV7-2 and TRBJ2-7; TRBD2 agrees at 10 bases. The CDR3 runs to 17 residues. From germline, CDR1 is SGHTA and CDR2 FQGNSA. J gave up 0 bases and V 5 bases, and 10 bases lay outside the gene matches. The CDR3 sequence is CASSQRLAGEPSYEQYF. The CDR3 DNA reads TGTGCCAGCAGCCAGAGGCTAGCGGGAGAGCCCTCCTACGAGCAGTACTTC.

A few counts support this clonotype. The rearrangement uses TRBV12-3 or TRBV12-4 and TRBJ1-2, with a possible D match to TRBD1 (6 bases). The length of the CDR3 is 12 residues. The V and J ends lost 7 bases and 8 bases respectively, with 14 bases between them. For the CDR3, the DNA is TGTGCCAGCACCAAGACAGGCAAAGGCTACACCTTC. Translation: CASTKTGKGYTF.

The chain joins TRBV9 to TRBJ1-5, with D uncertain. The germline V gene encodes CDR1 SGDLS and CDR2 YYNGEE. This CDR3 comprises 13 residues. V lost 0 bases and J 5 bases, leaving 6 bases between the germline ends. CDR3 in amino acids: CASSVDIYQPQHF. The CDR3 nucleotides are TGTGCCAGCAGCGTAGACATTTATCAGCCCCAGCATTTT.

This clonotype was found a few times. The chain recombines TRBV7-9 with TRBJ2-1; weak D call: TRBD2 (5 bases). Trimming cost V 5 bases and J 8 bases, with 19 bases left between them. The CDR3 has 15 amino acids. Per germline, CDR1 SEHNR and CDR2 FQNEAQ (reference sequence). The CDR3 loop reads CASSPDGGSRYEQFF. The CDR3 DNA follows: TGTGCCAGCAGCCCTGATGGTGGGAGTCGCTATGAGCAGTTCTTC.

This clonotype was counted a few times. The gene calls are TRBV4-2 and TRBJ2-6, with 13 bases lining up with TRBD2. This CDR3 spans 20 amino acids. With 4 bases clipped from V and 0 bases from J, the junction kept 9 bases outside the gene matches. Germline assignment: CDR1 LGHNA and CDR2 YNFKEQ. CDR3 sequence reads: CASSPRRTSGSSSGANVLTF. CDR3 nucleotides: TGTGCCAGCAGCCCAAGACGGACTAGCGGGAGTAGCTCTGGGGCCAACGTCCTGACTTTC.

This clonotype was counted many times. The chain uses TRBV19 and TRBJ1-4; D not resolved. V shed 9 bases and J shed 8 bases, with 10 bases lying between them. The CDR3 spans 11 residues. Per the germline V gene, CDR1 is LNHDA and CDR2 is SQIVND (reference sequence). The CDR3 DNA sequence: TGTGCCAGCAAACGCGGGGAAAAACTGTTTTTT. Residues: CASKRGEKLFF. Looking up the rest from reference TRBV19 and TRBJ1-4 gives the full variable domain: DGGITQSPKYLFRKEGQNVTLSCEQNLNHDAMYWYRQDPGQGLRLIYYSQIVNDFQKGDIAEGYSVSREKKESFPLTVTSAQKNPTAFYLCASKRGEKLFFGSGTQLSVL.

This clonotype was counted between two and nine times. The V call is TRBV20-1, the J call TRBJ1-2; the match to TRBD1 covers 8 bases. V lost 1 base and J lost 1; bases outside the gene matches: 5. The CDR3 spans 15 residues. Germline V gives CDR1 DFQATT, CDR2 SNEGSKA (reference sequence). CDR3 DNA: TGCAGTGCTAGAGCGGGACAGGCAAATAACTATGGCTACACCTTC. Translating it yields CSARAGQANNYGYTF.

In its sample, this clonotype was seen a few times. The J gene is TRBJ2-1, the V gene TRBV5-5; 7 bases match TRBD2. Germline V gene data show CDR1 as SGHKS and CDR2 as YYEKEE (reference sequence). Trimming cost V 4 bases and J 9 bases; bases outside gene matches: 13. CDR3 size: 15 residues. The CDR3 sequence: CASSPREAGVGEQFF. The CDR3 bases are TGTGCCAGCAGCCCTAGGGAGGCGGGAGTAGGTGAGCAGTTCTTC.

The chain links TRBV18 to TRBJ2-4; 7 nucleotides line up with TRBD2. V was pared by 6 bases and J by 1 base, with 12 bases of the junction left unmatched. The CDR3 loop spans 17 amino acids. Germline values: CDR1 KGHSH, CDR2 LQKENI. CDR3 loop: CASSLVWLAEAKNIQYF. Written as DNA, the CDR3 is TGTGCCAGCTCCCTTGTTTGGCTAGCGGAGGCCAAAAACATTCAGTACTTC.

This clonotype was observed a few times. This rearrangement joins TRBV7-2 to TRBJ2-3; 11 bases line up with TRBD2. Germline V gives CDR1 SGHTA, CDR2 FQGNSA. Unmatched junction bases numbered 8, after V lost 5 bases and J lost 1 base. The CDR3 loop spans 17 amino acids. The CDR3 nucleotides read TGTGCCAGCAGCCCAGGGACTAGCGGCCCCCGCACAGATACGCAGTATTTT. Encoded protein: CASSPGTSGPRTDTQYF.